This T cell receptor (beta chain) is from a study of T cell changes during pregnancy in multiple sclerosis. The assay was immunoSEQ multiplex PCR, and TCRdb's table has in-frame clones only and misses some. The sample records about 56,000 clones, approximately 91% being singletons. The CDR3 extends over 14 amino acids. With 0 bases clipped from V and 3 bases from J, the junction kept 0 bases outside the gene matches. CDR1 SGHRS and CDR2 YFSETQ come from the germline V gene. The specimen was CD4+ T cells from peripheral blood mononuclear cells, collected in the third trimester of pregnancy. The sequence was obtained from a female donor with multiple sclerosis, enrolled in a pregnancy study. V and J are TRBV5-1 and TRBJ1-2; 9 bases are shared with TRBD1. The CDR3 DNA is TGCGCCAGCAGCTTGGGACAGGGGGACTATGGCTACACCTTC. Amino acid sequence: CASSLGQGDYGYTF. Variable domain in full (rest from reference TRBV5-1 and TRBJ1-2): KAGVTQTPRYLIKTRGQQVTLSCSPISGHRSVSWYQQTPGQGLQFLFEYFSETQRNKGNFPGRFSGRQFSNSRSEMNVSTLELGDSALYLCASSLGQGDYGYTFGSGTRLTVV.